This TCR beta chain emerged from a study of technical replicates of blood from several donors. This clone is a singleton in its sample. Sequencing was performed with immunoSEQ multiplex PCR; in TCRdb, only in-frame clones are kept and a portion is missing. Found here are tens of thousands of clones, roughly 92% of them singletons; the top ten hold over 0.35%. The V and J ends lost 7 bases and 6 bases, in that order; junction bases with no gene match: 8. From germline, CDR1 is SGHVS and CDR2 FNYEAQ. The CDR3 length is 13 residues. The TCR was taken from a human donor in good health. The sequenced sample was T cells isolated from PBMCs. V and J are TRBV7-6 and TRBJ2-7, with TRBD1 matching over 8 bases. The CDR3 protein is CASKPRQGIEQYF. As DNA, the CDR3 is TGTGCCAGCAAACCACGACAGGGGATCGAGCAGTACTTC.